This T cell receptor beta chain stems from a study of cytomegalovirus exposure and HLA in healthy donors. Primers: 60 Vbeta forward and 13 Jbeta reverse. Some clones are missing from TCRdb's copy, which holds only in-frame ones; the method was immunoSEQ multiplex PCR. The sample carries hundreds of thousands of clones, 85% to 90% recorded once. Regarding the study as a whole: Presence/absence comparisons presumed near-even sequencing depth among donors.

V lost 4 bases and J lost 8, with 19 bases in between. CDR1 is SGDLS and CDR2 is YYNGEE in the germline V gene. The CDR3 spans 15 residues. About this clone itself: Antigen specificity is unknown.

This chain uses TRBV9 with TRBJ2-1; possible D gene TRBD2, 5 bases. Sequencing was performed on PBMCs. The TCR was taken from a woman aged 18-30 years in good health and CMV-seronegative. CDR3 nucleotides: TGTGCCAGCAGCCTCGGAGAACTAGGGTCCGATGAGCAGTTCTTC. It translates to CASSLGELGSDEQFF.